This T cell receptor (beta chain) was captured by sequencing in a study of shared clonotypes between healthy human individuals. Here immunoSEQ multiplex PCR was the method, and the copy in TCRdb shows in-frame clones only, minus some. Of more than 2,000,000 clones listed, 85% to 95% were seen once; the top ten hold around 0.4%. Between the trimmed V and J ends, which lost 3 bases and 0 bases, there was a span of 10 bases. The germline gives CDR1 SGHTS, CDR2 YDEGEE. The CDR3 has 15 residues. V gene TRBV5-8 combines with J gene TRBJ1-3; tentatively, D is TRBD1 (5 bases). The source material was naive CD4+ T cells from PBMCs. The subset was: CD45RA+ positively selected. The clonotype comes from a man between 18 and 35 years old in good health. Some clones in this sample may be carry-over from other donors' samples. Here the CDR3 DNA reads TGTGCCAGCAGCTCGGGACTGCTCTCTGGAAACACCATATATTTT. Protein sequence: CASSSGLLSGNTIYF.